This T cell receptor beta chain was recorded in a study of cytomegalovirus exposure and HLA in healthy donors. The PCR was carried out with 60 Vbeta primers and 13 Jbeta primers. Data came from immunoSEQ multiplex PCR; TCRdb stores just in-frame clones and leaves some out. The data contain around 150,000 clones, about 80% of them singletons. The CDR3 runs 16 residues. The germline V and J ends were trimmed by 0 bases and 6 bases, with 15 bases remaining between them. CDR1 is LNHNV, CDR2 YYDKDF, per germline (reference sequence). This chain links TRBV15 with TRBJ1-5; D unresolved. The sample was PBMCs. The source is a man aged 35 to 55 in good health and CMV-seropositive. CDR3 bases: TGTGCCACCAGCAGAGATATCGGGGAGAGATCTCAGCCCCAGCATTTT. Its protein product is CATSRDIGERSQPQHF. Drawing the rest from reference TRBV15 and TRBJ1-5, the complete variable domain is DAMVIQNPRYQVTQFGKPVTLSCSQTLNHNVMYWYQQKSSQAPKLLFHYYDKDFNNEADTPDNFQSRRPNTSFCFLDIRSPGLGDTAMYLCATSRDIGERSQPQHFGDGTRLSIL.